This TCR beta chain originates from a study of patients and donors after allogeneic stem cell transplantation. This clonotype was detected only a few times. MiXCR, applied by TCRdb to the RT-PCR reads, yields one record per CDR3 protein. In the table there are some 960,000 distinct CDR3 sequences, roughly 18% of which are singletons. V lost 5 bases to trimming and J lost 2 bases, with 16 bases between them. This CDR3 comprises 15 residues. The clonotype originates from a human donor who was either an allogeneic HSCT recipient or a stem cell or donor lymphocyte infusion donor (not recorded which). It is not recorded whose cells these are; they may come from a transplant donor. The chain recombines TRBV12-3 or TRBV12-4 with TRBJ2-7; a weak D match, TRBD1 (6 bases). Sequenced sample: blood, either unsorted or a sorted T cell fraction (not recorded which). The CDR3 here is CASSDTGTPTYEQYF. The CDR3 DNA is TGTGCCAGCAGTGACACCGGGACACCCACCTACGAGCAGTACTTC.